This T cell receptor beta chain appears in the sequencing data of a study of blood T cells in healthy people across ages. Study findings and constraints: Whereas aged donors had fewer naive CD4+ cells, long-lived donors had more of them and higher diversity.

CDR3 length: 13 residues. In germline, CDR1 is SGHRS, CDR2 YFSETQ. V was clipped by 1 base and J by 6 bases, with 10 bases between them. Turning to this clonotype: No antigen is known for it.

In terms of origin and age, donors were healthy Caucasian individuals from Russia aged about 6 to 90. Next came a second PCR, run for roughly 7 to 12 cycles, which used a sample-barcoded 5' primer along with a J-beta primer mix. Tagging of each cDNA molecule was performed by a template-switch adaptor with 12 random nucleotides. MiXCR, run by TCRdb on the 5' RACE reads, gives a single entry per CDR3 protein. The table shows around 400,000 distinct CDR3 sequences, with about 52% occurring only once. This sequence was found in a man aged 55 to 70 in good health. The chain combines TRBV5-1 with TRBJ1-2; D unclear. Sample: blood. The CDR3, as DNA: TGCGCCAGCAGCTTGCGGGGAACTCATGGCTACACCTTC. Protein product: CASSLRGTHGYTF.